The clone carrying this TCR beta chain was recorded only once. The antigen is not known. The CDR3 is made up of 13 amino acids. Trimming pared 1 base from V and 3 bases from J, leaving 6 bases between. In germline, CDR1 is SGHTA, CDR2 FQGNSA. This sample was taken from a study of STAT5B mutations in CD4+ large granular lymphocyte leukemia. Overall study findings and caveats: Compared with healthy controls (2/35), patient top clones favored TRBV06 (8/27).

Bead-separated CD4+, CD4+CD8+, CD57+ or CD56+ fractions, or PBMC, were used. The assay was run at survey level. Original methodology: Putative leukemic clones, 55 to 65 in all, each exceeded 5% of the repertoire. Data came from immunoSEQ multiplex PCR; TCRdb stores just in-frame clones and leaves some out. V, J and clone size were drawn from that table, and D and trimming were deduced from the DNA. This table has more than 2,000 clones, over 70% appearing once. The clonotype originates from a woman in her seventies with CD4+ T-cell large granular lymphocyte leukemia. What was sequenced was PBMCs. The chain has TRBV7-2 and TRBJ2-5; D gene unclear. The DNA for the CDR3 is TGTGCCAGCAGCTTAGGGGCAGAAGAGACCCAGTACTTC. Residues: CASSLGAEETQYF. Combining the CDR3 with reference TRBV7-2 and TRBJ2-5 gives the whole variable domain GAGVSQSPSNKVTEKGKDVELRCDPISGHTALYWYRQSLGQGLEFLIYFQGNSAPDKSGLPSDRFSAERTGGSVSTLTIQRTQQEDSAVYLCASSLGAEETQYFGPGTRLLVL.